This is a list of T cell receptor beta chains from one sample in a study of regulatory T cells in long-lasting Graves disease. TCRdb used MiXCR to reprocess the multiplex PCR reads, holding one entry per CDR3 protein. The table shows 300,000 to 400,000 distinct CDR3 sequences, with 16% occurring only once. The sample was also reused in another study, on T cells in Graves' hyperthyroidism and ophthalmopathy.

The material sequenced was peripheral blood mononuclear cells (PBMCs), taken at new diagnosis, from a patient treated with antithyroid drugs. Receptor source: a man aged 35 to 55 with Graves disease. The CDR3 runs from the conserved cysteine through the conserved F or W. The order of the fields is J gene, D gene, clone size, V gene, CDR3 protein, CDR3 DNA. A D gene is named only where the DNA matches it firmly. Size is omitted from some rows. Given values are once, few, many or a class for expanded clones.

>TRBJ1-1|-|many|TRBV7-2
CASTRRRGAEAFF
TGTGCCAGCACCAGGAGGCGCGGGGCTGAAGCTTTCTTT
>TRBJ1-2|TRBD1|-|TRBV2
CAGNQGANTF
TGTGCCGGTAACCAGGGGGCGAACACCTTC
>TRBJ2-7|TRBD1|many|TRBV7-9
CASSSTGTGDYEQYF
TGTGCCAGCAGCTCTACCGGGACAGGGGACTACGAGCAGTACTTC
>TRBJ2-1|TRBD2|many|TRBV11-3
CASSHGRGGKNEQFF
TGTGCCAGCAGTCATGGGCGGGGAGGGAAGAATGAGCAGTTCTTC
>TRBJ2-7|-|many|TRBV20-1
CSALDTLGSYEQYF
TGCAGTGCTCTGGACACACTGGGGTCCTACGAGCAGTACTTC
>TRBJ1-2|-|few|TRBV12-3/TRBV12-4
CASSLEDGYGYTF
TGTGCCAGCAGTTTAGAGGACGGCTATGGCTACACCTTC
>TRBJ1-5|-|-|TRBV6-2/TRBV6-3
CASSYRQGPQPQHF
TGTGCCAGCAGTTACCGGCAGGGCCCTCAGCCCCAGCATTTT
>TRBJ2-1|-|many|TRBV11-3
CASSLNRYNEQFF
TGTGCCAGCAGCTTAAACAGATACAATGAGCAGTTCTTC
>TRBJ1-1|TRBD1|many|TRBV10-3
CAISRDSGMNTEAFF
TGTGCCATCAGTCGGGACAGCGGCATGAACACTGAAGCTTTCTTT
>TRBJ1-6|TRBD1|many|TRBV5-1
CASSFLQGQGANSPLHF
TGCGCCAGCAGCTTCCTACAGGGACAGGGTGCGAATTCACCCCTCCACTTT
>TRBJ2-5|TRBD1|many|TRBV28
CASSFSGTAQETQYF
TGTGCCAGCAGTTTCTCCGGGACAGCACAAGAGACCCAGTACTTC
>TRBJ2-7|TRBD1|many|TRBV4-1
CASSRHWTGEYEQYF
TGCGCCAGCAGCCGGCACTGGACAGGGGAATACGAGCAGTACTTC
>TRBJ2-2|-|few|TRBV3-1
CASSPGGTGELFF
TGTGCCAGCAGCCCCGGAGGTACCGGGGAGCTGTTTTTT
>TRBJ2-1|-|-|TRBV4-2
CASSQDPSETEQYNEQFF
TGTGCCAGCAGCCAAGATCCCTCCGAGACGGAGCAATACAATGAGCAGTTCTTC
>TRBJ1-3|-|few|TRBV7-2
CASSLDSGGLSGNTIYF
TGTGCCAGCAGCTTAGACTCGGGGGGCCTCTCTGGAAACACCATATATTTT
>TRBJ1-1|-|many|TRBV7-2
CASSPSPEGRTEAFF
TGTGCCAGCAGCCCGTCGCCTGAGGGTAGGACTGAAGCTTTCTTT
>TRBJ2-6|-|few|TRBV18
CASSPGQGISGANVLTF
TGTGCCAGCTCCCCGGGCCAGGGAATCTCTGGGGCCAACGTCCTGACTTTC
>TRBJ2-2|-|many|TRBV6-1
CASSESTTNTGELFF
TGTGCCAGCAGTGAGAGTACAACGAACACCGGGGAGCTGTTTTTT
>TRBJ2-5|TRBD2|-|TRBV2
CASIETSGGAEQETQYF
TGTGCCAGCATCGAGACTAGCGGGGGGGCTGAACAAGAGACCCAGTACTTC
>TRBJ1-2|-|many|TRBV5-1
CASSLIGLGYGYTF
TGCGCCAGCAGCTTAATAGGGCTAGGATATGGCTACACCTTC
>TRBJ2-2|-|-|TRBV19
CASRRDSSNTGELFF
TGTGCCAGTAGGCGGGACTCCTCTAACACCGGGGAGCTGTTTTTT
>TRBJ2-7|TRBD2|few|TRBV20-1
CSARRLAGVRITYEQYF
TGCAGTGCTCGTCGACTAGCGGGGGTCAGAATCACCTACGAGCAGTACTTC
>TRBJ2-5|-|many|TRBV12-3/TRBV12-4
CASSHQQGNQETQYF
TGTGCCAGCAGCCATCAACAGGGAAACCAAGAGACCCAGTACTTC
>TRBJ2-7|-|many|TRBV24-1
CATSDGTASWEQYF
TGTGCCACCAGTGATGGGACTGCCTCTTGGGAGCAGTACTTC
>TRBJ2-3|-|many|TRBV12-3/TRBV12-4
CASKSTGADTQYF
TGTGCCAGTAAGTCTACGGGCGCAGATACGCAGTATTTT
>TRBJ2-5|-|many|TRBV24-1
CATSDTAARTQYF
TGTGCCACCAGTGATACGGCAGCCAGGACCCAGTACTTC
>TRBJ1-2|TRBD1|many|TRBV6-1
CASRAGTGLYGYTF
TGTGCCAGCAGAGCCGGGACAGGGCTCTATGGCTACACCTTC